This T cell receptor (beta chain) was captured by sequencing in a study of siplizumab effects on memory and regulatory T cells. Trimming removed 0 bases at V and 0 bases at J, with 17 bases between. The CDR3 is 19 amino acids. CDR1 and CDR2 from the germline V gene are MGHRA and YSYEKL. Here immunoSEQ multiplex PCR was the method, and the copy in TCRdb shows in-frame clones only, minus some. This sample has fewer than 130,000 clones; roughly 92% occur once, and the top ten carry approximately 1.2%. This clonotype was obtained from a human donor in good health. J is TRBJ1-4 and V is TRBV4-1; possible D gene TRBD1, 6 bases. The specimen was CD4+ T cells sorted from blood. The CDR3 DNA is TGCGCCAGCAGCCAAGATACGATCGCAGGGACAACAACTAATGAAAAACTGTTTTTT. As protein: CASSQDTIAGTTTNEKLFF.